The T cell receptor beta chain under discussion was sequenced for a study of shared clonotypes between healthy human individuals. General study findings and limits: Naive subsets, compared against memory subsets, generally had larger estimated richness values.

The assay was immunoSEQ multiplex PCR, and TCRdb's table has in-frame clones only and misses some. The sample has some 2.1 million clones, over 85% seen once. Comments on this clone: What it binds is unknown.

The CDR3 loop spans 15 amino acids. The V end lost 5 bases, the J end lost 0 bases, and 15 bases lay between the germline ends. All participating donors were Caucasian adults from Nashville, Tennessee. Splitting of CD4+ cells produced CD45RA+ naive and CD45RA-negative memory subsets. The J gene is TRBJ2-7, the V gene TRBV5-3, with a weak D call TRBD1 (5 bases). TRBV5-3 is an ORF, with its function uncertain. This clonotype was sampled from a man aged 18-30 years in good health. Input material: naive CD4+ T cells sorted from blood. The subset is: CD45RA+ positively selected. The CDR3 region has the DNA TGTGCCAGAAGTTTGATGACAGAGAGCTCCTACGAGCAGTACTTC. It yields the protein CARSLMTESSYEQYF.